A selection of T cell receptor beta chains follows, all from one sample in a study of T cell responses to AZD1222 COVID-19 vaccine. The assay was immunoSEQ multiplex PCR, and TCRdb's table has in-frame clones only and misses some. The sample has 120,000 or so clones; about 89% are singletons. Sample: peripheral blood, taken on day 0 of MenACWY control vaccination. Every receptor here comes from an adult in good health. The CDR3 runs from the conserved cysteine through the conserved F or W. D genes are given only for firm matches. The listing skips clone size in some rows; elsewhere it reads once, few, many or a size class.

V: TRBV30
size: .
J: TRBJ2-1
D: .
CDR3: CAWARGYEQFF
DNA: TGTGCCTGGGCGCGGGGCTATGAGCAGTTCTTC

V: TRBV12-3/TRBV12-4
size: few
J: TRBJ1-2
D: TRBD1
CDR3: CASSIRQGDGYTF
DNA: TGTGCCAGCAGTATAAGACAGGGCGATGGCTACACCTTC

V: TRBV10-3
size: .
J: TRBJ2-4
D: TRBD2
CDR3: CAISEEAGGAKNIQYF
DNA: TGTGCCATCAGTGAAGAAGCGGGGGGGGCCAAAAACATTCAGTACTTC

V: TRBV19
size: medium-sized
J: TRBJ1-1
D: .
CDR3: CARPTEEAFF
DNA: TGTGCCAGGCCAACGGAAGAAGCTTTCTTT

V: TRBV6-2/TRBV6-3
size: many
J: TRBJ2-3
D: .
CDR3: CASSLPFGTDTQYF
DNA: TGTGCCAGCAGTTTGCCTTTTGGCACAGATACGCAGTATTTT

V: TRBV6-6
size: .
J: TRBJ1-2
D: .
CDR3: CASILGALGYGYTF
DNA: TGTGCCAGCATTCTTGGGGCGCTAGGCTATGGCTACACCTTC

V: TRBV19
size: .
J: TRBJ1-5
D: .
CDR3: CASSIQGLGEDSNQPQHF
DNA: TGTGCCAGTAGTATACAGGGGTTGGGGGAAGATAGCAATCAGCCCCAGCATTTT

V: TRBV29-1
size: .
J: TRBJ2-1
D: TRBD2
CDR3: CSVEDSGRVYNEQFF
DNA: TGCAGCGTTGAAGATAGCGGGAGGGTTTACAATGAGCAGTTCTTC

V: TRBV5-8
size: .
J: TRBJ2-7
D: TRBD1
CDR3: CASSRRDRGPSYEQYF
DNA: TGTGCCAGCAGCCGCCGGGACAGGGGACCCTCCTACGAGCAGTACTTC

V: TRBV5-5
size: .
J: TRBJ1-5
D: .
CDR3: CASSLRWGHQPQHF
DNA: TGTGCCAGCAGCTTAAGGTGGGGGCATCAGCCCCAGCATTTT

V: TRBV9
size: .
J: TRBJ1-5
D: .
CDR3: CASTSGVGGNQPQHF
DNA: TGTGCCAGCACTAGTGGGGTTGGGGGCAATCAGCCCCAGCATTTT

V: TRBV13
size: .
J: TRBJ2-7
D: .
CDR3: CASSLPRAPYEQYF
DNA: TGTGCCAGCAGCCTCCCCCGTGCCCCCTACGAGCAGTACTTC

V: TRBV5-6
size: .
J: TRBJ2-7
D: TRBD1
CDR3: CASSWRGTGYEQYF
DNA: TGTGCCAGCAGCTGGAGGGGGACAGGATACGAGCAGTACTTC